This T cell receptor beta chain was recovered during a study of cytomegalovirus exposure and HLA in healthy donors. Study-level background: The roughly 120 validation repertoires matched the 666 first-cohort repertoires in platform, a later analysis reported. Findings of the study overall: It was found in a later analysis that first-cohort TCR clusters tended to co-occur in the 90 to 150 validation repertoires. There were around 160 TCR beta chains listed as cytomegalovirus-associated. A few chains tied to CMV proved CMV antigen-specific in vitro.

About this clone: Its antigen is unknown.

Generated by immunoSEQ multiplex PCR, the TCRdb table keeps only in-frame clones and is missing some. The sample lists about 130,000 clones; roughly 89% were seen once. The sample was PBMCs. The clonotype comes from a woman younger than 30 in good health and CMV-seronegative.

CDR3 DNA sequence: TGTGCCAGCAGCCCAGACACCTACAATGAGCAGTTCTTC. It specifies CASSPDTYNEQFF. The chain is built from TRBV7-6 and TRBJ2-1; unclear D gene. From germline, CDR1 is SGHVS and CDR2 FNYEAQ. This CDR3 comprises 13 residues. V was cut by 5 bases and J by 2 bases, with 7 bases left in between.